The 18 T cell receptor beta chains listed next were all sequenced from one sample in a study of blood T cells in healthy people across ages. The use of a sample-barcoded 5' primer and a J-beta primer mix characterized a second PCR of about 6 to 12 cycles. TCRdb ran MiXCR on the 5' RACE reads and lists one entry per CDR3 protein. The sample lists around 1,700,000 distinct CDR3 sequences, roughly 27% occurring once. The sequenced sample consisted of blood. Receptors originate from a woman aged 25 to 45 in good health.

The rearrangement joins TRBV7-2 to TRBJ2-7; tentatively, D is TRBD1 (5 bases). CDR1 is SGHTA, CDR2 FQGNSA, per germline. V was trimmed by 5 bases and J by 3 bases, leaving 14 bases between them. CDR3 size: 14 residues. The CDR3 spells CASSPPYDSYEQYF. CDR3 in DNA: TGTGCCAGCAGCCCCCCTTATGACAGCTACGAGCAGTACTTC.

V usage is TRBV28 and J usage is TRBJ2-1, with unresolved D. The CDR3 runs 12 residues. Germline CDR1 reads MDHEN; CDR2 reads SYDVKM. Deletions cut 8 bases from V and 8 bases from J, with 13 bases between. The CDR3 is CASGPSSYEQFF. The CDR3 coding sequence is TGTGCCAGCGGTCCTTCGAGCTATGAGCAGTTCTTC.

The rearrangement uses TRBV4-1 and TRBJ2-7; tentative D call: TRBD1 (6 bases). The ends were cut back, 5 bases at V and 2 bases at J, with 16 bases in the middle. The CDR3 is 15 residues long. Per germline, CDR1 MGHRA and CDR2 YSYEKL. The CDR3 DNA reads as TGCGCCAGCAGCTACAATCCCACAGGGCCCTACGAGCAGTACTTC. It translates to CASSYNPTGPYEQYF.

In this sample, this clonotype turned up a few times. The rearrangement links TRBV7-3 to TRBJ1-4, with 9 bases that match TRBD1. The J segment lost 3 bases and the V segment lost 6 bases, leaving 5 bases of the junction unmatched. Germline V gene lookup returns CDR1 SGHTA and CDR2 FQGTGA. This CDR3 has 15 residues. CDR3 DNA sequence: TGTGCCAGCAGTCGACAGGGGGGGCCTAATGAAAAACTGTTTTTT. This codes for CASSRQGGPNEKLFF.

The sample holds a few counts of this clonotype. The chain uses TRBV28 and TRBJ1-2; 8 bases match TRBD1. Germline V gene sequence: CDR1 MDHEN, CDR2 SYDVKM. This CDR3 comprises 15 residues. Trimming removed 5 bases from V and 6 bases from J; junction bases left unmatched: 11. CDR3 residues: CASSHGQGKVDGYTF. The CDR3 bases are TGTGCCAGCAGTCATGGACAGGGAAAGGTGGATGGCTACACCTTC.

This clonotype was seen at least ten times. Here the CDR3 reads CSVEGLTGANVLTF. The CDR3 bases are TGCAGCGTTGAAGGCCTTACTGGGGCCAACGTCCTGACTTTC. The chain is built from TRBV29-1 and TRBJ2-6; D unresolved. Germline CDR1 reads SQVTM; CDR2 reads ANQGSEA. There are 14 residues in the CDR3. The V end lost 1 base, the J end lost 2 bases, and 6 bases lay between the germline ends.

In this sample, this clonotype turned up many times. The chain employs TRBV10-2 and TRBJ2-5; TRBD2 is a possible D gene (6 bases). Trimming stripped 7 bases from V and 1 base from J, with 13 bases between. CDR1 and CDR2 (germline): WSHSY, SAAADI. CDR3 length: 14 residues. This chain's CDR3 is CASTGGAGQETQYF. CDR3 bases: TGCGCCAGCACCGGCGGGGCAGGCCAAGAGACCCAGTACTTC.

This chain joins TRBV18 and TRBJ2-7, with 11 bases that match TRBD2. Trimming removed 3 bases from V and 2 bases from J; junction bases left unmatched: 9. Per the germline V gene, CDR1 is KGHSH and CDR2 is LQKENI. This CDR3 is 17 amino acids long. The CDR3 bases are TGTGCCAGCTCACCCTTGACTAGCGGGGCCAGTCCCTACGAGCAGTACTTC. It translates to CASSPLTSGASPYEQYF.

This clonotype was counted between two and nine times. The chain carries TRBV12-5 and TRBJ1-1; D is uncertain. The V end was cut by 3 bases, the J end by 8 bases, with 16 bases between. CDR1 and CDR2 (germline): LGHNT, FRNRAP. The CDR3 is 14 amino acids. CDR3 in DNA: TGTGCTAGTGGTTTCCTGGATTCTTCTCGGGAAGCTTTCTTT. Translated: CASGFLDSSREAFF. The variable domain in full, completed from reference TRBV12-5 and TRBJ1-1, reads DARVTQTPRHKVTEMGQEVTMRCQPILGHNTVFWYRQTMMQGLELLAYFRNRAPLDDSGMPKDRFSAEMPDATLATLKIQPSEPRDSAVYFCASGFLDSSREAFFGQGTRLTVV.

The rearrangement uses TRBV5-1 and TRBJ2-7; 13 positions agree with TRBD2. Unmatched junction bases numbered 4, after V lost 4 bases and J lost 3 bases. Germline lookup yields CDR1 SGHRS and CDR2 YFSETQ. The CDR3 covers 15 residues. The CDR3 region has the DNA TGCGCCAGCAGCCCACTAGCGGGAGGGCACTACGAGCAGTACTTC. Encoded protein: CASSPLAGGHYEQYF.

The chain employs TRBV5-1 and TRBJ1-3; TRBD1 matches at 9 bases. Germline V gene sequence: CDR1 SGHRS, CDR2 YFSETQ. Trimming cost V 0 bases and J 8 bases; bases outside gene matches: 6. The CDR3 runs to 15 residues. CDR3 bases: TGCGCCAGCAGCTTGGAGGGACAGGGCAGCGACACCATATATTTT. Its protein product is CASSLEGQGSDTIYF.

This CDR3 is CASSLGGLTENTQYF. In DNA, the CDR3 is TGTGCCAGCAGCTTAGGGGGCCTGACAGAAAATACGCAGTATTTT. The chain links TRBV7-9 to TRBJ2-3; D might be TRBD1 (5 bases). Germline assignment: CDR1 SEHNR and CDR2 FQNEAQ (reference sequence). CDR3 length equals 15 residues. V was cut by 1 base and J by 7 bases, with 15 bases left in between.

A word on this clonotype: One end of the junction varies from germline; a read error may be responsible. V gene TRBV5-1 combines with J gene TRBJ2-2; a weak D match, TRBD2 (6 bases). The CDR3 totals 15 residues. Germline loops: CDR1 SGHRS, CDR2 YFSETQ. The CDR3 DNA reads TGCACCAGCAGCTTGGCGGGCGGGACGGCCGGGGAGCTGTTTTTT. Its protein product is CTSSLAGGTAGELFF.

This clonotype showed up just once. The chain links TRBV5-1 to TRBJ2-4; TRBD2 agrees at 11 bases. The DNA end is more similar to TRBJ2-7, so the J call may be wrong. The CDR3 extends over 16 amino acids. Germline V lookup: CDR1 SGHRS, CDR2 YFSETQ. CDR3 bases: TGCGCCAGCAGCCCGAGGACTAGCGGGCAACCCTACGAGCAGTACTTC. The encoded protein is CASSPRTSGQPYEQYF.

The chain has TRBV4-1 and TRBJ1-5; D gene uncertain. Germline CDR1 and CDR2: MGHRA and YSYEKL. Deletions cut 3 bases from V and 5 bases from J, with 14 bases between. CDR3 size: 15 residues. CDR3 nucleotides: TGCGCCAGCAGCCAGGCGGGCCCGACCCATCAGCCCCAGCATTTT. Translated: CASSQAGPTHQPQHF.

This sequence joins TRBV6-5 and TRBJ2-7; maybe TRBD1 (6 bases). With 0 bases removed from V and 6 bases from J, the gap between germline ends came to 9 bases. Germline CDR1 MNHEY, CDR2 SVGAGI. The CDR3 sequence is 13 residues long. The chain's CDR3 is CASSYSRGFEQYF. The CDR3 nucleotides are TGTGCCAGCAGTTACTCGAGGGGGTTCGAGCAGTACTTC.

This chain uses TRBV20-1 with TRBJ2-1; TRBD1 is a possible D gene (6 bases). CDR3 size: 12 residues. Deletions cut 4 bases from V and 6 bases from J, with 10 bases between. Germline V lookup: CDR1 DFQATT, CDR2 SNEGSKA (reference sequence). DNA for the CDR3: TGCAGTGCTAATGACAGGCCCAATGAGCAGTTCTTC. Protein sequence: CSANDRPNEQFF.

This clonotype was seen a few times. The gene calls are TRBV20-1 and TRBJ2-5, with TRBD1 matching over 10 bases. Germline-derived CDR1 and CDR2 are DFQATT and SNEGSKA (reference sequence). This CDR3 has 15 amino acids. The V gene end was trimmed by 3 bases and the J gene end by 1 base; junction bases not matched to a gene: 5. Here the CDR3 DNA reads TGCAGTGCTAGTTCGGGACAGGGGAGCCAAGAGACCCAGTACTTC. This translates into CSASSGQGSQETQYF.